The next 2 T cell receptor beta chains were all read from a single sample in a study of identical twins. TCRdb itself ran the 5' RACE reads through MiXCR, one entry per CDR3 protein. The table records some 500,000 distinct CDR3 sequences, just under 10% of them present only once. This sample also belongs to another study, concerning yellow fever vaccine responses in identical twins.

The sample was PBMCs. The receptors shown here come from a woman under 30 in good health.

This clonotype was counted only a few times. This sequence joins TRBV4-2 and TRBJ1-2; D may be TRBD1 (6 bases). V was clipped by 6 bases and J by 6 bases, with 17 bases between them. CDR3 length: 14 residues. Per germline, CDR1 LGHNA and CDR2 YNFKEQ. The CDR3 here is CASRGGPGADGYTF. In DNA, the CDR3 is TGTGCCAGCAGGGGGGGCCCAGGGGCGGATGGCTACACCTTC.

This clonotype was detected a few times. The V and J genes are TRBV10-2 and TRBJ2-1, with 13 bases fitting TRBD2. The CDR3 covers 17 residues. Germline V gives CDR1 WSHSY, CDR2 SAAADI. With V trimmed by 3 bases and J by 6 bases, 8 bases remained unmatched. CDR3: CASSEGDGLAGVNEQFF. DNA of the CDR3: TGCGCCAGCAGTGAAGGGGACGGACTAGCGGGGGTCAATGAGCAGTTCTTC.